The 17 T cell receptor beta chains listed next were all sequenced from one sample in a study of T-cell memory formation after mild COVID-19. TCRdb re-derived calls from the 5' RACE reads in MiXCR, one entry per CDR3 protein. This sample has a few hundred thousand distinct CDR3 sequences, with 8% to 10% found just once. What was sequenced was PBMCs or a T cell subset sorted from them (not recorded which). The origin of the receptors is a man between 18 and 35 years old who had mild COVID-19 (a few samples of this study predate the infection). Cell type and time point are not known.

The chain joins TRBV6-5 to TRBJ1-6; D unresolved. CDR1 and CDR2 (germline): MNHEY, SVGAGI. The CDR3 covers 12 residues. V dropped 7 bases and J dropped 9 bases, with 10 bases sitting between them. CDR3 protein: CASTDWGSPLHF. The CDR3 DNA reads TGTGCCAGCACCGATTGGGGTTCACCCCTCCACTTT.

This clonotype was recorded a few times. The gene calls are TRBV4-1 and TRBJ2-5, with no clear D. CDR1 MGHRA and CDR2 YSYEKL come from the germline V gene. The CDR3 has 16 residues. V was trimmed by 4 bases and J by 1 base, leaving 16 bases between them. The CDR3 DNA sequence: TGCGCCAGCAGCCGGGGTCCTTATGGCGGCCAAGAGACCCAGTACTTC. It yields the protein CASSRGPYGGQETQYF.

The chain links TRBV5-8 to TRBJ1-6; D unclear. The germline V gene encodes CDR1 SGHTS and CDR2 YDEGEE. The CDR3 sequence is 11 residues long. Trimming took off 3 bases at V and 8 bases at J, with 3 bases between the two ends. The CDR3 sequence: CASSSHSPLHF. DNA of the CDR3: TGTGCCAGCAGCTCCCATTCACCCCTCCACTTT.

This clonotype came up a few times. This rearrangement joins TRBV20-1 to TRBJ2-7; D assignment may be TRBD1 or TRBD2 (5 bases each). From germline, CDR1 is DFQATT and CDR2 SNEGSKA (reference sequence). The CDR3 sequence is 12 residues long. The V end lost 5 bases, the J end lost 7 bases, and 15 bases lay between the germline ends. The CDR3, as DNA: TGCAGTGCTTACGCCTGGGACGGTGAGCAGTACTTC. The encoded protein is CSAYAWDGEQYF.

This clonotype turned up a few times. The rearrangement joins TRBV20-1 to TRBJ2-3; TRBD2 might be the D (6 bases). The CDR3 has 12 amino acids. Germline assignment: CDR1 DFQATT and CDR2 SNEGSKA (reference sequence). Deletions cut 3 bases from V and 4 bases from J, with 8 bases between. The CDR3 protein is CSASGGSDTQYF. The DNA of the CDR3 is TGCAGTGCTAGCGGGGGATCAGATACGCAGTATTTT.

This clonotype was seen a handful of times. This chain connects TRBV14 to TRBJ2-6; no clear D gene. CDR1 is SGHDN and CDR2 is FVKESK in the germline V gene. CDR3 length: 12 residues. V shed 10 bases and J shed 3 bases, with 7 bases lying between them. The CDR3 here is CATVIGANVLTF. The CDR3 coding sequence is TGTGCCACCGTAATTGGGGCCAACGTCCTGACTTTC.

This clonotype was counted many times. The chain links TRBV6-2 or TRBV6-3 to TRBJ2-1; the match to TRBD1 covers 12 bases. The CDR3 runs 18 residues. The germline gives CDR1 MNHEY, CDR2 SVGEGT. V gave up 6 bases and J gave up 4 bases; unmatched junction bases: 13. CDR3: CASRFLPGQGAHYNEQFF. DNA for the CDR3: TGTGCCAGCAGATTTCTTCCGGGACAGGGGGCTCATTACAATGAGCAGTTCTTC.

This clonotype was observed a handful of times. The CDR3 DNA reads TGTGCCAGCAGGCGGACAGCCAACCTCTATGGCTACACCTTC. It is translated as CASRRTANLYGYTF. The chain links TRBV6-5 to TRBJ1-2, with D perhaps matching TRBD1 (6 bases). From germline, CDR1 is MNHEY and CDR2 SVGAGI. This CDR3 spans 14 amino acids. V lost 6 bases to trimming and J lost 4 bases, with 15 bases between them.

The V call is TRBV12-3 or TRBV12-4, the J call TRBJ2-7; 9 bases are shared with TRBD1. This CDR3 region has 16 residues. Trimming took 3 bases from V and 6 from J; bases not matched to a gene: 12. CDR3 sequence: CASSFLQGAMIGEQYF. The DNA of the CDR3 is TGTGCCAGCAGTTTCTTACAGGGGGCGATGATAGGCGAGCAGTACTTC.

This clonotype occurred a few times. This rearrangement joins TRBV29-1 to TRBJ1-1; 12 nucleotides agree with TRBD1. Trimming removed 7 bases from V and 4 bases from J; junction bases left unmatched: 10. The germline V gene has CDR1 SQVTM and CDR2 ANQGSEA. This CDR3 spans 15 amino acids. CDR3 nucleotide sequence: TGCAGCGCTACCGGGACAGGGGGCCTTCGCACTGAAGCTTTCTTT. Its protein is CSATGTGGLRTEAFF.

The chain links TRBV28 to TRBJ2-2, with D tentatively TRBD1 or TRBD2 (7 bases each). Between the trimmed V and J ends, which lost 5 bases and 6 bases, there was a span of 16 bases. CDR3 length: 15 amino acids. CDR1 MDHEN and CDR2 SYDVKM come from the germline V gene. For the CDR3, the DNA is TGTGCCAGCAGTACGACAGGGAGGGTCGCCGGGGAGCTGTTTTTT. The encoded protein is CASSTTGRVAGELFF.

This clonotype was seen a few times. The chain uses TRBV12-3 or TRBV12-4 and TRBJ2-1; 9 bases match TRBD2. The CDR3 is 15 residues long. V lost 6 bases, J lost 6 bases, and 9 bases stayed unmatched. DNA of the CDR3: TGTGCCAGCAGCTTATGGCTAGCGGGGACCAATGAGCAGTTCTTC. Translated: CASSLWLAGTNEQFF.

In its sample, this clonotype was seen many times. CDR3 in DNA: TGTGCCAGCAGCTTACAGAACACTGAAGCTTTCTTT. Translated, it gives CASSLQNTEAFF. The J gene is TRBJ1-1, the V gene TRBV12-3 or TRBV12-4; D is unresolved. This CDR3 is 12 amino acids long. The V end was cut by 6 bases, the J end by 1 base, with 6 bases between.

This clonotype was detected only a few times. The chain joins TRBV7-8 to TRBJ2-2, with a tentative D call TRBD1 (6 bases). The V gene lost 2 bases and the J gene lost 4 bases, with 14 bases spanning the gap. CDR1 and CDR2 from the germline V gene are SGHVS and FQNEAQ. The CDR3 length is 16 residues. The CDR3: CASSLRSQGTTGELFF. CDR3 coding DNA: TGTGCCAGCAGCTTAAGGTCCCAGGGGACCACCGGGGAGCTGTTTTTT.

This clonotype was observed a few times. The V call is TRBV7-9, the J call TRBJ2-3; 12 bases match TRBD1. Germline V lookup: CDR1 SEHNR, CDR2 FQNEAQ (reference sequence). V was pared by 1 base and J by 5 bases, with 7 bases of the junction left unmatched. The CDR3 contains 17 residues. The CDR3 loop reads CASSLVGTGGSGDTQYF. In nucleotides, the CDR3 is TGTGCCAGCAGCTTAGTTGGGACAGGGGGCTCTGGAGATACGCAGTATTTT.

The chain recombines TRBV7-8 with TRBJ2-7; 8 bases are a match to TRBD2. Germline values: CDR1 SGHVS, CDR2 FQNEAQ. The J segment lost 7 bases and the V segment lost 5 bases, leaving 16 bases of the junction unmatched. The CDR3 extends over 16 amino acids. CDR3 bases: TGTGCCAGCAGCGCCGGGGGGGGCAGGGGTATTCGTGAGCAGTACTTC. It encodes CASSAGGGRGIREQYF.

This clonotype has just a few counts. The rearrangement joins TRBV5-1 to TRBJ1-1, with a tentative D call TRBD1 (5 bases). The V end was cut by 4 bases, the J end by 5 bases, with 18 bases between. CDR1 and CDR2 from the germline V gene are SGHRS and YFSETQ. The length of the CDR3 is 15 residues. CDR3 protein: CASSLQGTRETEAFF. CDR3 sequence (DNA): TGCGCCAGCAGCCTTCAGGGCACGCGGGAGACTGAAGCTTTCTTT.